Listed below are T cell receptor beta chains from one sample, sequenced in a study of blood T cell repertoires in COVID-19. Measured with immunoSEQ multiplex PCR; TCRdb has only the in-frame clones, and not every one. The sample lists hundreds of thousands of clones, approximately 81% occurring once. Sequencing used peripheral blood. The receptors were gathered from a woman between 18 and 30 years old with acute or convalescent COVID-19. The CDR3 runs from the conserved cysteine through the conserved F or W. A D gene is named only where the DNA matches it firmly. A row's size may be missing; if present it is once, few, many or a size class.

V gene	J gene	clone size	D gene	CDR3 protein	CDR3 DNA
TRBV7-2	TRBJ2-3	once	TRBD1	CASSPQPGGQRNTQYF	TGTGCCAGCAGTCCCCAACCAGGGGGACAAAGGAATACGCAGTATTTT
TRBV30	TRBJ2-2	NA	NA	CAWSRDTGELFF	TGTGCCTGGAGTCGGGACACCGGGGAGCTGTTTTTT
TRBV9	TRBJ2-7	NA	NA	CASSSRPGGQDEQYF	TGTGCCAGCAGCTCAAGGCCGGGGGGCCAGGACGAGCAGTACTTC
TRBV19	TRBJ1-4	few	NA	CASSISGVATNEKLFF	TGTGCCAGTAGTATATCGGGTGTCGCAACTAATGAAAAACTGTTTTTT
TRBV9	TRBJ1-6	NA	NA	CASSVGGPWDSPLHF	TGTGCCAGCAGCGTAGGAGGTCCTTGGGATTCACCCCTCCACTTT
TRBV19	TRBJ2-5	NA	NA	CASSAIRDTQETQYF	TGTGCCAGTAGCGCTATTAGGGACACCCAAGAGACCCAGTACTTC
TRBV11-1	TRBJ2-4	once	NA	CASSSRLAKNIQYF	TGTGCCAGCAGCTCGCGGCTAGCCAAAAACATTCAGTACTTC
TRBV6-5	TRBJ1-5	NA	NA	CASTGHGNQPQHF	TGTGCCAGCACCGGACACGGCAATCAGCCCCAGCATTTT
TRBV7-9	TRBJ2-2	few	NA	CASSSTGELFF	TGTGCCAGCAGCTCTACCGGGGAGCTGTTTTTT
TRBV4-1	TRBJ2-7	NA	TRBD2	CASSQVGLAGDSYEQYF	TGCGCCAGCAGCCAAGTAGGACTAGCGGGGGACTCCTACGAGCAGTACTTC
TRBV28	TRBJ1-6	few	TRBD1	CASSRWGTGTTSSYNSPLHF	TGTGCCAGCAGCCGATGGGGGACAGGGACCACGAGCTCCTATAATTCACCCCTCCACTTT
TRBV24-1	TRBJ2-1	NA	NA	CATSDPQAQGPYNEQFF	TGTGCCACCAGTGATCCGCAGGCGCAGGGTCCCTACAATGAGCAGTTCTTC
TRBV6-6	TRBJ2-1	once	NA	CATWGENYNEQFF	TGTGCCACATGGGGGGAGAACTACAATGAGCAGTTCTTC
TRBV7-9	TRBJ1-1	NA	NA	CASRRQAGVTEAFF	TGTGCCAGCCGAAGACAGGCGGGTGTCACTGAAGCTTTCTTT
TRBV2	TRBJ1-4	NA	NA	CASRETGGEKLFF	TGTGCCAGCAGGGAAACGGGGGGTGAAAAACTGTTTTTT
TRBV5-6	TRBJ1-3	NA	NA	CASSLMTGYSGNTIYF	TGTGCCAGCAGCTTAATGACAGGTTACTCTGGAAACACCATATATTTT
TRBV29-1	TRBJ2-1	NA	NA	CSVEGEYNEQFF	TGCAGCGTCGAGGGGGAGTACAATGAGCAGTTCTTC
TRBV10-3	TRBJ2-1	NA	TRBD2	CAITLGTSGDNEQFF	TGTGCCATTACGCTGGGGACTAGCGGAGACAATGAGCAGTTCTTC
TRBV27	TRBJ1-6	NA	NA	CASSFARDNSPLHF	TGTGCCAGCAGTTTCGCCAGGGATAATTCACCCCTCCACTTT
TRBV10-2	TRBJ1-5	NA	NA	CASSPERGPVTQPQHF	TGCGCCAGCAGTCCTGAAAGGGGTCCGGTCACTCAGCCCCAGCATTTT
TRBV18	TRBJ2-1	NA	TRBD2	CASSSRDTSGMKYNEQFF	TGTGCCAGCTCCTCACGAGATACTAGCGGGATGAAATACAATGAGCAGTTCTTC
TRBV11-1	TRBJ2-1	NA	TRBD2	CASSLGGASGYNEQFF	TGTGCCAGCAGCTTAGGGGGGGCTAGCGGGTACAATGAGCAGTTCTTC
TRBV6-1	TRBJ1-5	NA	NA	CASSDIPGDSNQPQHF	TGTGCCAGCAGTGACATACCGGGGGATAGCAATCAGCCCCAGCATTTT
TRBV25-1	TRBJ1-1	NA	TRBD1	CASSPDRGTEAFF	TGTGCCAGCAGTCCGGACAGGGGAACTGAAGCTTTCTTT
TRBV13	TRBJ2-5	NA	NA	CASSLGQGMEETQYF	TGTGCCAGCAGCTTAGGGCAGGGCATGGAAGAGACCCAGTACTTC
TRBV5-1	TRBJ2-1	NA	TRBD2	CASSHTSGAPGSYNEQFF	TGCGCCAGCAGCCACACTAGCGGGGCCCCCGGCTCCTACAATGAGCAGTTCTTC
TRBV10-2	TRBJ1-3	NA	NA	CASSEYGLGNTIYF	TGCGCCAGCAGTGAGTATGGCCTTGGAAACACCATATATTTT
TRBV29-1	TRBJ1-1	NA	NA	CSVERDTEAFF	TGCAGCGTCGAACGGGACACTGAAGCTTTCTTT
TRBV7-9	TRBJ2-7	few	NA	CASSSTFAEQYF	TGTGCCAGCAGCTCTACGTTCGCGGAGCAGTACTTC
TRBV24-1	TRBJ2-1	NA	TRBD2	CATSDFIPSGGNEQFF	TGTGCCACCAGTGATTTTATCCCCAGCGGGGGGAATGAGCAGTTCTTC
TRBV3-1/TRBV3-2	TRBJ1-2	NA	NA	CASSPTGDGYTF	TGTGCCAGCAGTCCCACGGGAGATGGCTACACCTTC
TRBV11-2	TRBJ2-1	NA	TRBD2	CASSLWQREGHYNEQFF	TGTGCCAGCAGCTTATGGCAACGGGAGGGCCACTACAATGAGCAGTTCTTC
TRBV28	TRBJ1-1	once	NA	CASSFEGGTEAFF	TGTGCCAGCAGTTTCGAGGGCGGCACTGAAGCTTTCTTT
TRBV7-9	TRBJ1-4	NA	TRBD1	CASSFRDSPDYDKLFF	TGTGCCAGCAGCTTTAGGGACAGCCCCGACTATGACAAACTGTTTTTT
TRBV13	TRBJ2-7	NA	NA	CASSSLGSEGVRSYEQYF	TGTGCCAGCAGCTCCCTAGGGTCGGAGGGCGTTAGATCCTACGAGCAGTACTTC
TRBV5-1	TRBJ2-1	NA	NA	CASSLVRSSYNEQFF	TGCGCCAGCAGCTTGGTACGGAGCTCCTACAATGAGCAGTTCTTC
TRBV21-1	TRBJ2-7	NA	NA	CASSKVRSGGQGLYEQYF	TGTGCCAGCAGCAAAGTGCGGAGTGGTGGACAGGGCCTCTACGAGCAGTACTTC
TRBV5-1	TRBJ2-7	once	TRBD1	CASSMGQGSYEQYF	TGCGCCAGCAGCATGGGACAGGGTTCCTACGAGCAGTACTTC
TRBV6-5	TRBJ1-3	once	NA	CASSYGGNTIYF	TGTGCCAGCAGTTACGGGGGGAACACCATATATTTT
TRBV12-3/TRBV12-4	TRBJ2-5	NA	NA	CASTARVSETQYF	TGTGCCAGCACCGCTCGAGTTTCAGAGACCCAGTACTTC
TRBV5-1	TRBJ2-1	NA	TRBD1	CASSLRQGSSYNEQFF	TGCGCCAGCAGCTTAAGACAGGGAAGCTCCTACAATGAGCAGTTCTTC
TRBV6-4	TRBJ2-1	NA	TRBD1	CASSDGQGAGEQFF	TGTGCCAGCAGTGACGGGCAGGGGGCAGGTGAGCAGTTCTTC
TRBV2	TRBJ2-3	NA	TRBD2	CASSGTAGLAGGPTNTQYF	TGTGCCAGCAGTGGGACTGCGGGACTAGCGGGGGGACCCACGAATACGCAGTATTTT
TRBV2	TRBJ2-3	NA	TRBD1	CASSPRRQGSTDTQYF	TGTGCCAGCAGCCCTCGAAGACAGGGATCCACAGATACGCAGTATTTT
TRBV6-1	TRBJ1-2	once	NA	CASSEIRFGGYTF	TGTGCCAGCAGTGAAATACGGTTTGGTGGCTACACCTTC